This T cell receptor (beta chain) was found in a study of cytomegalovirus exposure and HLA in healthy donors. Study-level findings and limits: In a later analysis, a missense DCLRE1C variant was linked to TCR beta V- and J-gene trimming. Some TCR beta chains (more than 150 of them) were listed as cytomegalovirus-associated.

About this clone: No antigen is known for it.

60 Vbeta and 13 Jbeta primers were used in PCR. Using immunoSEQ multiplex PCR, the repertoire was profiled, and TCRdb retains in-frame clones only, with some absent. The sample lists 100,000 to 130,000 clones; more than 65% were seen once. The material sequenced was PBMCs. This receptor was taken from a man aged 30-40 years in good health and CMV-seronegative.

CDR3 DNA sequence: TGTGCCAGCAGCTTAGATCCGGCCGGAAGCGGGGGACACACCGGGGAGCTGTTTTTT. This translates into CASSLDPAGSGGHTGELFF. This chain links TRBV11-2 with TRBJ2-2; 8 bases match TRBD2. The germline V gene encodes CDR1 SGHAT and CDR2 FQNNGV. The V gene end was trimmed by 0 bases and the J gene end by 3 bases; junction bases not matched to a gene: 12. CDR3 size: 19 residues.